A selection of T cell receptor beta chains follows, all from one sample in a study of response to subunit inactivated influenza vaccine. MiXCR, applied by TCRdb to the RT-PCR reads, yields one record per CDR3 protein. The sample includes 650,000 to 700,000 distinct CDR3 sequences, around 16% of them seen just once. Sequencing was performed on PBMCs from blood, taken roughly 12 days after vaccination. Every receptor here comes from a man aged 50 to 59 who received an inactivated influenza vaccine. CDR3s include the opening cysteine and the closing phenylalanine or tryptophan. The order of the fields is V gene, CDR3 protein.

TRBV28	CASTITGFRYEQYF
TRBV24-1	CATSDSSRGNTGELFF
TRBV30	CAWSSGRGAHEQYF
TRBV20-1	CSARDLLAEHYEQYF
TRBV29-1	CSVRGRVTYEQYF
TRBV6-2/TRBV6-3	CASSYVPTSGEQYF
TRBV7-2	CASSLRDKARPDEQYF
TRBV19	CASSIAGGTPYNEQFF
TRBV7-9	CASSPRTGGDEKLFF
TRBV9	CASSEVASSYNSPLHF
TRBV20-1	CSARAGTSAYPSSYEQYF
TRBV7-9	CASSSRRTATNEKLFF
TRBV7-3	CASSTGTNTDTQYF
TRBV20-1	CSARGGTSTGELFF
TRBV5-1	CASSLGTGGMNTEAFF
TRBV7-9	CASSAETGYTF
TRBV20-1	CSARRQGASGEQYF
TRBV12-3/TRBV12-4	CASSLGTPFGSYNEQFF
TRBV11-2	CASSARGRFYNEQFF
TRBV3-1	CASSPTGQRMRYTF
TRBV6-1	CASRFGTGTNNEQFF
TRBV9	CASSAGDRGQAFF
TRBV5-1	CASSPRTGAANEQFF
TRBV6-5	CASSYSGLADNEQFF
TRBV5-1	CASSQGTTNTDTQYF
TRBV15	CATSSRGRGRDDEQFF
TRBV7-3	CASSSHRGLGHNEQFF
TRBV4-3	CASSQPDRSHEQFF
TRBV20-1	CSARGTLRNTEAFF
TRBV7-2	CASSLAFQPYEQYF
TRBV25-1	CASSDHWGGSAGTQYF
TRBV20-1	CSAPRQGANEQYF
TRBV3-1	CASSQGYGGRNQPQHF
TRBV7-9	CASSKGTGLQETQYF
TRBV18	CASSPPASYEQFF
TRBV10-3	CAIRGQGDEAFF
TRBV12-3/TRBV12-4	CASSPPRWGSSYGYTF
TRBV11-2	CASSRDRGRVDTQYF
TRBV7-2	CASSYTSEQFF
TRBV27	CASSLRQAYEQYF
TRBV12-3/TRBV12-4	CASSFQIDTQYF
TRBV20-1	CSALAGLQETQYF
TRBV27	CASSLRAISGANVLTF
TRBV7-8	CASSLGRRAQYF
TRBV12-3/TRBV12-4	CASSLIRGYGYTF
TRBV3-1	CASRGLAGKSSYNEQFF
TRBV5-1	CASSPGLAGVSEQYF
TRBV20-1	CSATSASGSTDTQYF
TRBV5-6	CASSAFSGVTGTYEQYF
TRBV7-2	CASSLVPTSSYEQYF
TRBV6-2/TRBV6-3	CASSYISGTGGTYEQYF
TRBV12-3/TRBV12-4	CASSNDYTDTQYF
TRBV29-1	CSVEDYRGTSGRAGETQYF
TRBV12-3/TRBV12-4	CASSLENHGYTF
TRBV21-1	CASSARPLQDEIKPNKNIQYF
TRBV20-1	CSAVQRLYEQYF